The sample holds many counts of the clone carrying this T cell receptor beta chain. Its antigen is as yet unknown. The CDR3 totals 17 residues. V lost 1 base to trimming and J lost 7 bases; unmatched junction nucleotides: 11. Germline loops: CDR1 SGHDN, CDR2 FVKESK. Described time point: newly diagnosed GD, antithyroid drugs for less than 3 months. From RNA extracted from PBMCs, the TCR library was made. CDR3 regions were amplified by Arm-PCR using iRepertoire HTBI primers to build TCR beta libraries. From the multiplex PCR reads, TCRdb called clonotypes with MiXCR, one entry per CDR3 protein. This table holds a few hundred thousand distinct CDR3 sequences, 15% to 20% found once. The sample originates from a study of regulatory T cells in long-lasting Graves disease. Study results and caveats: Persistent disease preferred TRBV28, TRBJ1-2 and TRBJ2-5.

The source was peripheral blood mononuclear cells (PBMCs), collected at new diagnosis, from a patient treated with antithyroid drugs. This TCR was sampled from a female donor with Graves disease. The J gene is TRBJ2-1, the V gene TRBV14; TRBD2 aligns across 9 bases. The DNA of the CDR3 is TGTGCCAGCAGCCAAGGCAGGCATGGCGGGAGGGCTAATGAGCAGTTCTTC. Protein: CASSQGRHGGRANEQFF.